This T cell receptor beta chain was sequenced for a study of T cells after yellow fever vaccination. Study conclusions and caveats: Once the booster was given, most primary-vaccination clones reappeared, at about 96% for CD4 and 85% to 90% for CD8. Overall, a small share of clonotypes was seen in both CD4 and CD8 compartments. Weaker, the secondary response had a peak occurring faster, on day 5 versus 15.

One entry per CDR3 protein results from TCRdb running MiXCR on the 5' RACE reads. The profile shows 620,000 or so distinct CDR3 sequences, 9% to 15% of them singletons. Germline V gene lookup returns CDR1 SGHRS and CDR2 YFSETQ. Between the trimmed V and J ends, which lost 2 bases and 1 base, there was a span of 31 bases. The CDR3 covers 21 residues. As regards this clonotype: What it binds is unknown.

The source was PBMCs, collected on the day of the yellow fever booster vaccination. This TCR was recovered from a man younger than 40 who received the YFV17D yellow fever vaccine. This chain links TRBV5-1 with TRBJ2-7, with D hard to call. The CDR3 DNA reads TGCGCCAGCAGCTTTGCCGCGCAGCTCACCAGGCGGAGTCTTATGTCCTACGAGCAGTACTTC. Translated, it gives CASSFAAQLTRRSLMSYEQYF.